This T cell receptor (beta chain) was identified during a study of T cell responses to AZD1222 COVID-19 vaccine. The method was immunoSEQ multiplex PCR; TCRdb's version includes in-frame clones alone and lacks a portion of them. This sample carries roughly 150,000 clones, 90% of them seen once, and the ten largest clones take approximately 5.9%. For this clone: Its antigen is unknown.

CDR3 length: 17 residues. J was trimmed by 0 bases and V by 2 bases; bases with no gene match: 5. Per germline, CDR1 LNHDA and CDR2 SQIVND (reference sequence). Findings and caveats of the study: No day 14 peak samples; only post-peak repertoires were characterized. Unmutated variant regions are reportedly targeted by nearly half of spike-specific TCRs. CD4 TCRs covered the whole spike, strongest at regions 160-218 and 743-854.

The specimen was peripheral blood, collected 28 days after the second AZD1222 dose. This receptor was identified in an adult who received the AZD1222 COVID-19 vaccine. The chain has TRBV19 and TRBJ2-4, with 9 bases matching TRBD1. CDR3 nucleotide sequence: TGTGCCAGTAGTATAAGTGGACAGGGGACAGCCAAAAACATTCAGTACTTC. Translated: CASSISGQGTAKNIQYF.